Listed below are T cell receptor beta chains from one sample, sequenced in a study of T cell responses to AZD1222 COVID-19 vaccine. Data came from immunoSEQ multiplex PCR; TCRdb stores just in-frame clones and leaves some out. The table includes 110,000 to 150,000 clones, more than 85% detected once. Sequenced material: peripheral blood, taken on day 0 of AZD1222 vaccination. These receptors were taken from an adult in good health. Each CDR3 is given with its conserved first and last residue. The D gene is left open where the match is weak. Clone size, where shown, is once, few, many, or a class for clones that have expanded.

d_gene	v_gene	j_gene	abundance	CDR3aa	CDR3nt
TRBD1	TRBV4-1	TRBJ1-5	once	CASSQDRGTGDQPQHF	TGCGCCAGCAGCCAAGACCGAGGGACAGGGGATCAGCCCCAGCATTTT
.	TRBV21-1	TRBJ2-5	.	CASSKGRKETQYF	TGTGCCAGCAGCAAAGGACGTAAAGAGACCCAGTACTTC
.	TRBV2	TRBJ1-2	.	CASSERPEIYGYTF	TGTGCCAGCAGTGAAAGACCGGAAATCTATGGCTACACCTTC
TRBD1	TRBV24-1	TRBJ2-1	once	CATSDPDRGQQEQFF	TGTGCCACCAGTGATCCGGACAGGGGGCAGCAGGAGCAGTTCTTC
TRBD1	TRBV5-1	TRBJ1-1	.	CASSPTGGSNTEAFF	TGCGCCAGCAGCCCAACAGGGGGCTCGAACACTGAAGCTTTCTTT
.	TRBV28	TRBJ2-3	.	CAAGSSTDTQYF	TGTGCCGCGGGCAGTTCAACAGATACGCAGTATTTT
.	TRBV6-6	TRBJ1-2	.	CASGSGQRYGYTF	TGTGCCAGCGGGTCGGGTCAGCGCTATGGCTACACCTTC
.	TRBV6-1	TRBJ2-7	.	CASSEPYVGLRSSYEQYF	TGTGCCAGCAGTGAACCGTATGTTGGGTTGCGAAGCTCCTACGAGCAGTACTTC
.	TRBV30	TRBJ2-5	.	CAWSFQGGETQYF	TGTGCCTGGAGTTTCCAGGGGGGGGAGACCCAGTACTTC
TRBD1	TRBV5-1	TRBJ1-1	.	CASSFTGENTEAFF	TGCGCCAGCAGCTTTACAGGGGAGAACACTGAAGCTTTCTTT
TRBD2	TRBV5-1	TRBJ2-3	.	CASSSGGTVTSYTDTQYF	TGCGCCAGCAGCTCGGGAGGCACGGTCACTTCCTACACAGATACGCAGTATTTT
.	TRBV7-9	TRBJ1-4	once	CASSLPPGGTTNEKLFF	TGTGCCAGCAGCTTACCCCCCGGGGGCACAACTAATGAAAAACTGTTTTTT
.	TRBV30	TRBJ2-7	.	CAWSGGLYEQYF	TGTGCCTGGAGTGGGGGACTCTACGAGCAGTACTTC
.	TRBV11-2	TRBJ1-3	.	CASSFDPSGNTIYF	TGTGCCAGCAGCTTCGACCCCTCTGGAAACACCATATATTTT
.	TRBV10-3	TRBJ2-1	.	CAISESRVAYSYNEQFF	TGTGCCATCAGTGAGTCGCGCGTAGCTTACTCCTACAATGAGCAGTTCTTC
TRBD1	TRBV10-2	TRBJ2-2	.	CASSESGTGEVELFF	TGCGCCAGCAGTGAGTCCGGGACAGGGGAAGTGGAGCTGTTTTTT
TRBD1	TRBV5-4	TRBJ1-2	.	CASTLDGQGGYGYTF	TGTGCCAGCACCCTCGACGGGCAGGGGGGCTATGGCTACACCTTC
TRBD2	TRBV11-1	TRBJ2-1	.	CASSKNPSGRNEQFF	TGTGCCAGCAGCAAAAATCCTAGCGGGAGAAATGAGCAGTTCTTC
.	TRBV25-1	TRBJ1-2	.	CASSEWARDGYTF	TGTGCCAGCAGTGAATGGGCGCGGGATGGCTACACCTTC
TRBD1	TRBV7-9	TRBJ1-5	.	CASSSGTARLSNQPQHF	TGTGCCAGCAGCTCCGGGACAGCTAGGCTTAGCAATCAGCCCCAGCATTTT
.	TRBV28	TRBJ2-7	.	CASSLRLYEQYF	TGTGCCAGCAGTTTACGGCTTTACGAGCAGTACTTC
.	TRBV27	TRBJ1-3	.	CASSLAHGNTIYF	TGTGCCAGCAGTTTAGCCCACGGAAACACCATATATTTT
TRBD1	TRBV10-3	TRBJ1-5	.	CAISESRQGDQPQHF	TGTGCCATCAGTGAGTCACGACAGGGAGATCAGCCCCAGCATTTT
TRBD2	TRBV5-1	TRBJ2-7	.	CASSLGASGRNEQYF	TGCGCCAGCAGCTTGGGAGCTAGCGGGAGAAACGAGCAGTACTTC
TRBD1	TRBV19	TRBJ1-5	.	CASSGTGGLNQPQHF	TGTGCCAGTAGCGGGACAGGGGGCTTGAATCAGCCCCAGCATTTT
TRBD1	TRBV24-1	TRBJ1-4	.	CATSEPPGQGATNEKLFF	TGTGCCACCAGTGAACCTCCGGGACAGGGAGCAACTAATGAAAAACTGTTTTTT
.	TRBV7-9	TRBJ2-1	.	CASSYPGMSNEQFF	TGTGCCAGCAGCTATCCGGGGATGTCCAATGAGCAGTTCTTC
TRBD1	TRBV5-1	TRBJ1-1	.	CASNLAGGTEAFF	TGCGCCAGCAACTTGGCAGGGGGCACTGAAGCTTTCTTT
TRBD1	TRBV9	TRBJ1-4	.	CASSFTPGQGSGNEKLFF	TGTGCCAGCAGCTTCACTCCGGGACAGGGTTCGGGTAATGAAAAACTGTTTTTT
.	TRBV6-6	TRBJ2-1	.	CASSPRDWQDEQFF	TGTGCCAGCAGTCCCCGGGACTGGCAGGATGAGCAGTTCTTC
.	TRBV10-1	TRBJ2-7	.	CASSARTAPYEQYF	TGCGCCAGCAGCGCCCGGACAGCACCCTACGAGCAGTACTTC
.	TRBV19	TRBJ1-2	.	CASSIAEGGYTF	TGTGCCAGTAGTATAGCTGAGGGAGGCTACACCTTC
TRBD1	TRBV11-2	TRBJ2-5	once	CASSLQGGTGYQETQYF	TGTGCCAGCAGCTTACAAGGTGGGACAGGGTACCAAGAGACCCAGTACTTC
.	TRBV15	TRBJ1-5	.	CATSRDLLAGYSNQPQHF	TGTGCCACCAGCAGAGATCTTCTGGCGGGATATAGCAATCAGCCCCAGCATTTT
TRBD1	TRBV19	TRBJ2-7	.	CASKPGQGRYEQYF	TGTGCCAGTAAGCCGGGACAGGGACGGTACGAGCAGTACTTC
.	TRBV11-1	TRBJ1-3	once	CASSSGFYGNTIYF	TGTGCCAGCAGCTCCGGGTTCTATGGAAACACCATATATTTT
.	TRBV3-1/TRBV3-2	TRBJ1-5	.	CASSQEIGPSPSPQHF	TGTGCCAGCAGCCAAGAGATAGGGCCATCTCCCTCGCCCCAGCATTTT
.	TRBV19	TRBJ1-3	few	CASSEGLNSGNTIYF	TGTGCCAGTAGTGAGGGACTGAACTCTGGAAACACCATATATTTT
.	TRBV9	TRBJ2-1	.	CASSVGGAPEQFF	TGTGCCAGCAGCGTAGGTGGGGCGCCTGAGCAGTTCTTC
.	TRBV5-4	TRBJ2-6	.	CASSLRTVSWANVLTF	TGTGCCAGCAGCTTGCGGACAGTCTCCTGGGCCAACGTCCTGACTTTC
TRBD2	TRBV3-1/TRBV3-2	TRBJ2-1	.	CASSQDRPTPGLVDRYNEQFF	TGTGCCAGCAGCCAAGATCGGCCGACCCCCGGACTAGTTGATCGTTACAATGAGCAGTTCTTC
TRBD1	TRBV5-4	TRBJ1-1	.	CASTTQGAAEAFF	TGTGCCAGCACCACACAGGGGGCGGCTGAAGCTTTCTTT
.	TRBV3-1/TRBV3-2	TRBJ1-6	.	CASSHQTLTGSPLHF	TGTGCCAGCAGCCATCAGACTTTAACGGGTTCACCCCTCCACTTT
.	TRBV5-5	TRBJ2-7	.	CASSRAEGLGYEQYF	TGTGCCAGCAGCCGCGCGGAAGGCCTTGGCTACGAGCAGTACTTC
.	TRBV27	TRBJ1-5	.	CASSSRGVNNQPQHF	TGTGCCAGCAGTTCCCGGGGGGTGAACAATCAGCCCCAGCATTTT
.	TRBV12-3/TRBV12-4	TRBJ2-7	.	CASRNGLNYEQYF	TGTGCCAGCCGTAACGGGTTAAACTACGAGCAGTACTTC
TRBD2	TRBV29-1	TRBJ2-3	once	CSVDGLAGGRGSINTQYF	TGCAGCGTAGACGGACTAGCGGGAGGCCGTGGGAGCATTAATACGCAGTATTTT
.	TRBV6-5	TRBJ1-3	once	CASGRVGGNTIYF	TGTGCCAGCGGGAGGGTAGGTGGAAACACCATATATTTT
TRBD2	TRBV3-1/TRBV3-2	TRBJ2-7	.	CASSLLQRGIFEQYF	TGTGCCAGCAGCCTTCTTCAGCGGGGGATCTTCGAGCAGTACTTC
TRBD2	TRBV6-2/TRBV6-3	TRBJ2-5	.	CASSYPGTSGRETQYF	TGTGCCAGCAGTTACCCCGGGACTAGCGGGAGAGAGACCCAGTACTTC
.	TRBV7-8	TRBJ2-7	.	CASSLAGVGAEQYF	TGTGCCAGCAGCTTAGCAGGAGTAGGGGCCGAGCAGTACTTC